The T cell receptor (beta chain) under discussion was sequenced for a study of control samples from healthy donors and cancer patients. This CDR3 comprises 11 residues. Trimming removed 7 bases at V and 7 bases at J, with 10 bases between. Germline V gene lookup returns CDR1 LNHDA and CDR2 SQIVND (reference sequence). Clones were read by immunoSEQ multiplex PCR, and TCRdb kept only the in-frame ones, dropping some. The sample has 73,000 or so clones; less than 90% are singletons. This TCR was recovered from a woman between 50 and 59 years old in good health. The sample taken for sequencing was blood. The rearrangement uses TRBV19 and TRBJ2-5; the D is unclear. CDR3 DNA: TGTGCCAGTACGGATAAGGGGACCCAGTACTTC. Protein sequence: CASTDKGTQYF.